Below, 26 T cell receptor beta chains from the same sample are listed, as sequenced in a study of cytomegalovirus exposure and HLA in healthy donors. PCR primers comprised 60 Vbeta and 13 Jbeta primers. Sequenced by immunoSEQ multiplex PCR; TCRdb stores in-frame clones only, minus some. There are some 57,000 clones in the sample; around 62% occur only once, and about 12% lies in the top ten. What was sequenced was PBMCs. These receptors were collected from a human donor in good health.

The sample holds a few counts of this clone. This rearrangement joins TRBV5-6 to TRBJ1-1; D might be TRBD1 (6 bases). Germline CDR1 and CDR2: SGHDT and YYEEEE. Trimming pared 3 bases from V and 12 bases from J, leaving 18 bases between. There are 13 residues in the CDR3. CDR3 nucleotides: TGTGCCAGCAGCTACCGGGACAAAAGGAGTCCTTTCTTT. Encoded protein: CASSYRDKRSPFF.

This clone has a handful of counts. The chain is built from TRBV4-3 and TRBJ1-1; D gene ambiguous. Germline CDR1 and CDR2: LGHNA and YSLEER. This CDR3 spans 13 amino acids. The germline V and J ends were trimmed by 1 base and 2 bases, with 5 bases remaining between them. The CDR3 loop reads CASSQVRNTEAFF. The DNA for the CDR3 is TGCGCCAGCAGCCAAGTCCGTAACACTGAAGCTTTCTTT.

This clone was counted only a few times. This chain joins TRBV19 and TRBJ2-2; 11 nucleotides align to TRBD2. Looked up from germline, CDR1 is LNHDA and CDR2 is SQIVND (reference sequence). After removal of 3 bases from V and 6 bases from J, the junction contained 6 bases not matched to a gene. There are 16 residues in the CDR3. The CDR3 bases are TGTGCCAGTAGTATCCGTGCTAGCGGGGGGCCCGGGGAGCTGTTTTTT. Encoded protein: CASSIRASGGPGELFF.

The rearrangement links TRBV6-5 to TRBJ2-7; D gene uncertain. Germline V gives CDR1 MNHEY, CDR2 SVGAGI. This CDR3 region has 14 residues. The V and J ends lost 2 bases and 2 bases respectively, with 10 bases between them. CDR3 sequence reads: CASSYADKTYEQYF. DNA of the CDR3: TGTGCCAGCAGTTACGCAGATAAGACCTACGAGCAGTACTTC.

The chain combines TRBV7-3 with TRBJ1-2, with a possible D match to TRBD1 (6 bases). In germline, CDR1 is SGHTA, CDR2 FQGTGA. Trimming shortened V by 5 bases and J by 8 bases, and 27 bases separated the two germline ends. The CDR3 runs 17 residues. For the CDR3, the DNA is TGTGCCAGCAGCCTCGCCCCAATCCGCAGGACAGTAGAGGGCTACACCTTC. This sequence encodes CASSLAPIRRTVEGYTF.

This sequence joins TRBV4-2 and TRBJ2-5; D gene ambiguous. The J call may be faulty, since TRBJ2-7 better matches the DNA end. CDR1 and CDR2 from the germline V gene are LGHNA and YNFKEQ. CDR3 length: 12 residues. Written as DNA, the CDR3 is TGTGCCAGCATGGCGGCGTCCGACGAGCAGTACTTC. Protein sequence: CASMAASDEQYF.

The rearrangement uses TRBV6-5 and TRBJ1-1; D is unresolved. The CDR3 contains 14 residues. V was trimmed by 0 bases and J by 6 bases, leaving 11 bases between them. Germline CDR1 and CDR2: MNHEY and SVGAGI. The CDR3 loop reads CASSYSELNPEAFF. CDR3 sequence (DNA): TGTGCCAGCAGTTACTCAGAGCTTAACCCTGAAGCTTTCTTT.

The J gene is TRBJ1-1, the V gene TRBV19; TRBD1 agrees at 7 bases. V trimming: 5 bases; J trimming: 1 base; junction bases outside the gene matches: 4. The CDR3 length is 14 residues. Germline V gene lookup returns CDR1 LNHDA and CDR2 SQIVND (reference sequence). DNA of the CDR3: TGTGCCAGTAGTGAGGGACAGCCGAACACTGAAGCTTTCTTT. The encoded protein is CASSEGQPNTEAFF.

The chain recombines TRBV15 with TRBJ2-2, with 8 bases fitting TRBD1. With V trimmed by 0 bases and J by 2 bases, 5 bases remained unmatched. This CDR3 has 17 amino acids. Germline CDR1 is LNHNV and CDR2 is YYDKDF (reference sequence). The CDR3 region has the DNA TGTGCCACCAGCAGAGATCGGACAGGGCCTAACACCGGGGAGCTGTTTTTT. Protein: CATSRDRTGPNTGELFF.

The chain couples TRBV10-1 to TRBJ2-1, with 10 positions matching TRBD1. This CDR3 has 15 amino acids. Germline trimming cut 0 bases from V and 6 bases from J; bases unmatched to any gene: 2. Per the germline V gene, CDR1 is WNHNN and CDR2 is SYGVQD (reference sequence). CDR3 bases: TGCGCCAGCAGTGAGTCGGGACAGGGGCGCAATGAGCAGTTCTTC. Protein product: CASSESGQGRNEQFF.

The chain combines TRBV7-9 with TRBJ2-5; D unclear. The tail of the sequence fits TRBJ2-7 better, so the J call may be wrong. CDR1 and CDR2 from the germline V gene are SEHNR and FQNEAQ (reference sequence). This CDR3 is 12 amino acids long. The CDR3, as DNA: TGTGCCAGCAGCCAATACTACTACGAGCAGTACTTC. Protein product: CASSQYYYEQYF.

This clone was counted between two and nine times. The chain employs TRBV19 and TRBJ1-1; D is ambiguous. V was cut by 8 bases and J by 2 bases, with 12 bases left in between. Germline V gives CDR1 LNHDA, CDR2 SQIVND (reference sequence). The CDR3 spans 13 residues. CDR3 bases: TGTGCCAGTCATACAGCCCACAACACTGAAGCTTTCTTT. It is translated as CASHTAHNTEAFF.

This clone was counted only a few times. The chain couples TRBV5-1 to TRBJ2-5; TRBD1 agrees at 11 bases. V lost 7 bases, J lost 2 bases, and 7 bases stayed unmatched. CDR1 and CDR2 from the germline V gene are SGHRS and YFSETQ. The CDR3 runs to 15 residues. Written as DNA, the CDR3 is TGCGCCAGCTCGGTCGGGACAGGGGGGCAAGAGACCCAGTACTTC. Protein product: CASSVGTGGQETQYF.

In its sample, this clone was seen a few times. This chain connects TRBV10-3 to TRBJ1-5; D is unclear. V was trimmed by 2 bases and J by 4 bases, leaving 12 bases between them. The germline gives CDR1 ENHRY, CDR2 SYGVKD. The CDR3 is 15 amino acids. The CDR3 sequence: CAISEGRVTNQPQHF. The CDR3 nucleotides are TGTGCCATCAGTGAGGGTAGAGTTACTAATCAGCCCCAGCATTTT.

This chain joins TRBV4-1 and TRBJ1-5; D is unresolved. Germline V gene sequence: CDR1 MGHRA, CDR2 YSYEKL. This CDR3 is built from 16 residues. V was trimmed by 2 bases and J by 6 bases, leaving 17 bases between them. The CDR3 spells CASSQQFDTGGQPQHF. The CDR3 coding sequence is TGCGCCAGCAGCCAACAGTTCGACACGGGAGGTCAGCCCCAGCATTTT.

The chain recombines TRBV10-3 with TRBJ2-1; TRBD1 is a possible D gene (6 bases). The germline V and J ends were trimmed by 5 bases and 7 bases, with 12 bases remaining between them. CDR3 length equals 13 residues. The germline gives CDR1 ENHRY, CDR2 SYGVKD. The CDR3 loop is CAISKGEWNEQFF. The CDR3 nucleotides read TGTGCCATCAGTAAGGGGGAATGGAATGAGCAGTTCTTC.

The V and J genes are TRBV28 and TRBJ2-1; 13 bases are a match to TRBD2. Per germline, CDR1 MDHEN and CDR2 SYDVKM. The CDR3 is 16 residues long. Trimming removed 4 bases from V and 6 bases from J; junction bases left unmatched: 6. In DNA, the CDR3 is TGTGCCAGCAGTTCCCCGACTAGCGGGGGGCTCAATGAGCAGTTCTTC. Protein: CASSSPTSGGLNEQFF.

The chain joins TRBV19 to TRBJ1-5, with D possibly TRBD1 on 5 matching bases. There are 16 residues in the CDR3. The V and J ends lost 3 bases and 5 bases respectively, with 17 bases between them. CDR1 and CDR2 (germline): LNHDA, SQIVND (reference sequence). This chain's CDR3 is CASSIGEGRMDQPQHF. CDR3 coding DNA: TGTGCCAGTAGTATTGGGGAGGGGAGAATGGATCAGCCCCAGCATTTT.

This clone turned up a few times. The CDR3 nucleotides are TGTGCCAGTGGATACCGGGACTCTGTCTCCTACGAGCAGTACTTC. It translates to CASGYRDSVSYEQYF. J is TRBJ2-7 and V is TRBV19; the D gene is possibly TRBD2 (6 bases). Trimming took 8 bases from V and 0 from J, leaving 17 bases between them. CDR1 is LNHDA and CDR2 is SQIVND in the germline V gene (reference sequence). This CDR3 is 15 amino acids long.

The sample holds one count of this clone. This chain uses TRBV7-8 with TRBJ1-6, with D possibly matching TRBD1 (5 bases). V dropped 1 base and J dropped 5 bases, with 6 bases sitting between them. Germline CDR1 is SGHVS and CDR2 is FQNEAQ. The CDR3 loop spans 14 amino acids. CDR3 DNA: TGTGCCAGCAGCTTAGAAGGGGATAATTCACCCCTCCACTTT. This encodes CASSLEGDNSPLHF.

This clone rates as medium-sized. The gene calls are TRBV15 and TRBJ2-1; D remains unclear. V was clipped by 0 bases and J by 2 bases, with 5 bases between them. From germline, CDR1 is LNHNV and CDR2 YYDKDF (reference sequence). The CDR3 has 14 residues. The CDR3 here is CATSRDSTYNEQFF. The CDR3 region has the DNA TGTGCCACCAGCAGAGATTCTACCTACAATGAGCAGTTCTTC.

The chain links TRBV6-4 to TRBJ1-6; D gene unclear. Germline CDR1 is MRHNA and CDR2 is SNTAGT. The CDR3 is made up of 14 amino acids. Trimming stripped 6 bases from V and 10 bases from J, with 16 bases between. CDR3 DNA: TGTGCCAGCAGAAGAGACTCCATAGGCTCACCCCTCCACTTT. Protein product: CASRRDSIGSPLHF.

CDR3 loop: CASSPGQGLNTIYF. CDR3 DNA sequence: TGTGCCAGCAGCCCAGGACAGGGTTTAAACACCATATATTTT. This sequence joins TRBV13 and TRBJ1-3, with 8 bases identical to TRBD1. The V and J ends lost 5 bases and 6 bases, in that order; junction bases with no gene match: 6. This CDR3 spans 14 amino acids. Germline values: CDR1 PRHDT, CDR2 FYEKMQ (reference sequence).

This chain joins TRBV27 and TRBJ1-4; no definite D call. Germline V gene sequence: CDR1 MNHEY, CDR2 SMNVEV (reference sequence). Trimming removed 5 bases from V and 2 bases from J, with 18 bases in between. CDR3 length: 17 residues. Written as DNA, the CDR3 is TGTGCCAGCAGTCCCACTGAGTTGAGGGTCACTAATGAAAAACTGTTTTTT. Its protein is CASSPTELRVTNEKLFF. The full variable domain, rest sourced from reference TRBV27 and TRBJ1-4, is EAQVTQNPRYLITVTGKKLTVTCSQNMNHEYMSWYRQDPGLGLRQIYYSMNVEVTDKGDVPEGYKVSRKEKRNFPLILESPSPNQTSLYFCASSPTELRVTNEKLFFGSGTQLSVL.

The chain links TRBV6-1 to TRBJ2-7; a weak D match, TRBD1 (6 bases). Germline-derived CDR1 and CDR2 are MNHNS and SASEGT. This CDR3 region has 13 residues. Trimming removed 3 bases at V and 5 bases at J, with 11 bases between. The CDR3 sequence is CASSDRGRHEQYF. CDR3 nucleotide sequence: TGTGCCAGCAGTGACAGGGGAAGGCACGAGCAGTACTTC.

This chain links TRBV7-3 with TRBJ2-7; a weak D match, TRBD2 (5 bases). V lost 2 bases and J 2 bases, leaving 13 bases between the germline ends. Germline CDR1 SGHTA, CDR2 FQGTGA. This CDR3 has 15 amino acids. The CDR3 is CASSLGGGPPYEQYF. DNA of the CDR3: TGTGCCAGCAGCTTAGGAGGAGGACCCCCCTACGAGCAGTACTTC.